By sample share, the clone carrying this T cell receptor beta chain is medium-sized (0.01 to 0.1%). The antigen remains undetermined. CDR3 length: 15 amino acids. Germline V gene data show CDR1 as MNHEY and CDR2 as SVGEGT. V was cut by 6 bases and J by 3 bases, with 15 bases left in between. This sample is part of a study of prognosis after radiotherapy for stage I lung cancer. Study-wide background: With approximately 12 men and about 6 women, the cohort's median age was 74.5 years, range about 53–95.

Study-level results: A determination of whether the expanded TCR clones were tumor-specific was not made.

From genomic DNA, two-round multiplex PCR was used to amplify TCR beta CDR3. During first-round PCR, primers specific to each TRBV and TRBJ gene were used. TCRdb processed the multiplex PCR reads anew with MiXCR; each CDR3 protein has one entry. The table lists 20,000 to 30,000 distinct CDR3 sequences, around 39% of them singletons. This chain joins TRBV6-2 or TRBV6-3 and TRBJ2-1; possibly TRBD2 for D (5 bases). The TCR was taken from a donor aged 50 or older with non-small cell lung cancer. Sample: PBMCs, taken before or after stereotactic body radiation therapy (not recorded which). DNA of the CDR3: TGTGCCAGCAGGAGGGTAGGGCTGGGCTACAATGAGCAGTTCTTC. Residues: CASRRVGLGYNEQFF.